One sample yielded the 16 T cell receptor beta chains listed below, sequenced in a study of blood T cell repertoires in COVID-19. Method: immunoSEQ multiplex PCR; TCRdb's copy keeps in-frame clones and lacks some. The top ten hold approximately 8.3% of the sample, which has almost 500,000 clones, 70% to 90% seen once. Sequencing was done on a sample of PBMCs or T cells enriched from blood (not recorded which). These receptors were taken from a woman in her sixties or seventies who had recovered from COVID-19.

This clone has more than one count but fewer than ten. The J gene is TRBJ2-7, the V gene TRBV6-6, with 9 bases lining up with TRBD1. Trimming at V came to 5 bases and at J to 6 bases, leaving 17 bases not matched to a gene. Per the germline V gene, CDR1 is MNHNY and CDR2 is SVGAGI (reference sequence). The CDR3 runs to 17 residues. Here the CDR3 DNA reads TGTGCCAGCAGTCTACCGGGTCCCGGGACAGGGAAAGTCGAGCAGTACGTC. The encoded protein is CASSLPGPGTGKVEQYV.

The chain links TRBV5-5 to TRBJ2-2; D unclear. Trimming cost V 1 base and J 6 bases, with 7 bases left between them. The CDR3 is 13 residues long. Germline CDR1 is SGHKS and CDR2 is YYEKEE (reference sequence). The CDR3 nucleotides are TGTGCCAGCAGCTTGTCCCCGGCCGGGGAGCTGTTTTTT. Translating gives CASSLSPAGELFF. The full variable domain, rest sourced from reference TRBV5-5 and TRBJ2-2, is DAGVTQSPTHLIKTRGQQVTLRCSPISGHKSVSWYQQVLGQGPQFIFQYYEKEERGRGNFPDRFSARQFPNYSSELNVNALLLGDSALYLCASSLSPAGELFFGEGSRLTVL.

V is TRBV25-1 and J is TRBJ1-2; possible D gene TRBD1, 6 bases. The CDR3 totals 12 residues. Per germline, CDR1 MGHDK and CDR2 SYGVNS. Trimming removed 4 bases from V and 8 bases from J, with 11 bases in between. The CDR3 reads CASSAQGLGYTF. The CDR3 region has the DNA TGTGCCAGCAGTGCCCAGGGGCTGGGCTACACCTTC.

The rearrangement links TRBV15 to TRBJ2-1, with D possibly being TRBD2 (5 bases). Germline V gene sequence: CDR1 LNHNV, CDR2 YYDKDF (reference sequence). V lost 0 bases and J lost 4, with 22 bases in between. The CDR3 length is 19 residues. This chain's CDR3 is CATSRDLPSGILAYNEQFF. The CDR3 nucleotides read TGTGCCACCAGCAGAGACCTCCCTTCCGGGATCTTGGCTTACAATGAGCAGTTCTTC.

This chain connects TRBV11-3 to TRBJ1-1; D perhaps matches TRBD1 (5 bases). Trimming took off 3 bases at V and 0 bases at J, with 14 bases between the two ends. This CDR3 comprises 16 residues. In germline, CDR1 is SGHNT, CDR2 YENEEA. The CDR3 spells CASSFGSGGMNTEAFF. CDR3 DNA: TGTGCCAGCAGCTTTGGGAGCGGGGGAATGAACACTGAAGCTTTCTTT.

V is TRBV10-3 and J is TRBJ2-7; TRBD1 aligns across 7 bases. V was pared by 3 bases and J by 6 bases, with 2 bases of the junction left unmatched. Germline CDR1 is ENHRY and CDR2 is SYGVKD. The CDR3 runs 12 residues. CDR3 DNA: TGTGCCATCAGTGACAGGGGGATCGAGCAGTACGTC. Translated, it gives CAISDRGIEQYV.

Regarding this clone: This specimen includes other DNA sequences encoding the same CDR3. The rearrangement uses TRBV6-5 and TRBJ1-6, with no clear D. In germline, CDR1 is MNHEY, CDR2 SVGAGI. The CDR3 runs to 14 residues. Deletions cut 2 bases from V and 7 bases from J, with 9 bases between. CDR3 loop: CASSYRAGNSPLHF. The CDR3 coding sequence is TGTGCCAGCAGTTACCGTGCGGGCAATTCACCCCTCCACTTT.

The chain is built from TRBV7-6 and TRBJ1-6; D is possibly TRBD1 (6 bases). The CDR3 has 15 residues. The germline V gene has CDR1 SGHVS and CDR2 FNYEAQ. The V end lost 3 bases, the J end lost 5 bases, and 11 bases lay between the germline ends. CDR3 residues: CASSFRDTHNSPLHF. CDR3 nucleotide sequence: TGTGCCAGCAGCTTCCGGGACACGCATAATTCACCCCTCCACTTT.

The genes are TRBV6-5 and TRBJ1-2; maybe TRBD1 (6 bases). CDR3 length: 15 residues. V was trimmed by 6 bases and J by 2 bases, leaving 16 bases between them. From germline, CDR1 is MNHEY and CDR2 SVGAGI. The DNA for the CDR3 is TGTGCCAGCAGCGCCATCATCACAGGGAACTATGGCTACACCTTC. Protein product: CASSAIITGNYGYTF.

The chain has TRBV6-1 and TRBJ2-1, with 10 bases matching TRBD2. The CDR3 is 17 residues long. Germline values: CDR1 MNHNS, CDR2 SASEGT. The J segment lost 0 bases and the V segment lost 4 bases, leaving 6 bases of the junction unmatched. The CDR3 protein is CASSAIAGGSSYNEQFF. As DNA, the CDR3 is TGTGCCAGCAGTGCTATAGCGGGGGGTAGCTCCTACAATGAGCAGTTCTTC.

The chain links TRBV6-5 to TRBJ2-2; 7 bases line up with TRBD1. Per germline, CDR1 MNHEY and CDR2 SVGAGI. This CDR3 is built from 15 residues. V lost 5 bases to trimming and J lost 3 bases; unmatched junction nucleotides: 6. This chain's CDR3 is CASSPGTDYTGELFF. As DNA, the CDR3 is TGTGCCAGCAGTCCGGGGACAGACTACACCGGGGAGCTGTTTTTT.

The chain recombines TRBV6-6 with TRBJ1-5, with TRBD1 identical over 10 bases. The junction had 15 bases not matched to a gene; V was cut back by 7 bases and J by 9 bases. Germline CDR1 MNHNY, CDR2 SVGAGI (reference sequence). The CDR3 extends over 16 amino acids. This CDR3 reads CASTPGTGARRRPQHF. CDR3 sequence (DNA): TGTGCCAGCACTCCTGGGACAGGGGCCCGCCGACGGCCCCAGCATTTT.

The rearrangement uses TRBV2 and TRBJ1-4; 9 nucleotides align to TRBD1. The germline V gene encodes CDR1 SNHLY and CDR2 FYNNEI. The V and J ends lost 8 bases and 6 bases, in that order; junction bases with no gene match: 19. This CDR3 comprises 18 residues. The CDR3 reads CASWGGGQGIPHDEKLFF. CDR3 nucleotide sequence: TGTGCCAGCTGGGGAGGAGGACAGGGGATTCCGCATGATGAAAAACTGTTTTTT.

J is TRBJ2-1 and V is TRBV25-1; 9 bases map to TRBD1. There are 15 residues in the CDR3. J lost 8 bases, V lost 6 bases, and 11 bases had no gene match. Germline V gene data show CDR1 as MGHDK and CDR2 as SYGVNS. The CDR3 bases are TGTGCCAGCAGCCGGGGACAGGGAATCACGTATGAGCAGTTCTTC. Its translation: CASSRGQGITYEQFF.

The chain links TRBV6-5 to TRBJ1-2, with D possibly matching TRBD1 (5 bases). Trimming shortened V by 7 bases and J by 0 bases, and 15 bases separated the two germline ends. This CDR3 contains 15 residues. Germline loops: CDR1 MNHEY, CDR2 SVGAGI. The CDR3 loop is CASKYGGSTNYGYTF. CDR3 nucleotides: TGTGCCAGCAAGTACGGGGGGAGCACTAACTATGGCTACACCTTC.

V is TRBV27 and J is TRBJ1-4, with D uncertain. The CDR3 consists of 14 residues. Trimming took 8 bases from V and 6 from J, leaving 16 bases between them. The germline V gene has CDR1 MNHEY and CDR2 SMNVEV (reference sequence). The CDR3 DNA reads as TGTGCCAGCCCGTCTGGTCGGCGGGATGAAAAACTGTTTTTT. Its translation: CASPSGRRDEKLFF.